Below are 16 T cell receptor beta chains sequenced from a single sample in a study of post-analysis software for immune sequencing data. Each TCR beta cDNA library carried unique molecular identifiers. Each CDR3 protein is one row after TCRdb ran MiXCR on the PCR reads. This repertoire shows roughly 870,000 distinct CDR3 sequences, roughly 50% found once; its top ten account for roughly 4.4%. Antigen specificity for these receptors is unknown. The study, taken as a whole, reports: Roughly 5 TRBV segments, TRBV5-6, TRBV5-1 and TRBV20-1 among them, were found more frequent in patients than controls.

The sample consisted of blood. These receptors originate from a girl between 5 and 17 years old with multiple sclerosis.

The gene calls are TRBV6-2 or TRBV6-3 and TRBJ2-7, with D possibly matching TRBD1 (6 bases). The ends were cut back, 2 bases at V and 0 bases at J, with 11 bases in the middle. Germline V gene lookup returns CDR1 MNHEY and CDR2 SVGEGT. The CDR3 has 15 amino acids. In DNA form, the CDR3 reads TGTGCCAGCAGTTACACCAGGGGCCGCTCCTACGAGCAGTACTTC. Translation: CASSYTRGRSYEQYF.

The chain is built from TRBV12-3 or TRBV12-4 and TRBJ2-1, with D possibly matching TRBD1 (6 bases). Between the trimmed V and J ends, which lost 7 bases and 3 bases, there was a span of 16 bases. There are 15 residues in the CDR3. The CDR3 is CASTPGGTHYNEQFF. The DNA for the CDR3 is TGTGCCAGCACCCCCGGTGGGACACACTACAATGAGCAGTTCTTC.

The table lists this clonotype with a count of one. This sequence joins TRBV6-6 and TRBJ1-5, with no clear D. Germline assignment: CDR1 MNHNY and CDR2 SVGAGI (reference sequence). The CDR3 has 13 residues. V lost 6 bases and J lost 1, with 7 bases in between. The CDR3 loop is CASSWASNQPQHF. The CDR3 region has the DNA TGTGCCAGCAGCTGGGCCAGCAATCAGCCCCAGCATTTT.

The J gene is TRBJ2-7, the V gene TRBV2, with 9 bases that match TRBD2. Germline CDR1 is SNHLY and CDR2 is FYNNEI. Trimming cost V 2 bases and J 7 bases; bases outside gene matches: 3. CDR3 length: 13 residues. DNA of the CDR3: TGTGCCAGCAGTGAAATCCTAGCGGGGGAGCAGTACTTC. Amino acids: CASSEILAGEQYF.

For this clonotype: A much larger clone is a single base away; this may be a read error. The genes are TRBV7-9 and TRBJ2-7; possible D gene TRBD1, 5 bases. Germline V gene data show CDR1 as SEHNR and CDR2 as FQNEAQ (reference sequence). The CDR3 has 13 amino acids. V lost 8 bases, J lost 0 bases, and 11 bases lay in between. CDR3 region: CASGRQSSYEQYF. The CDR3 DNA reads as TGTGCCAGCGGCCGACAGAGCTCCTACGAGCAGTACTTC.

The chain recombines TRBV19 with TRBJ2-6; D possibly corresponds to TRBD1 (6 bases). This CDR3 comprises 16 residues. Trimming stripped 10 bases from V and 4 bases from J, with 20 bases between. Germline CDR1 is LNHDA and CDR2 is SQIVND (reference sequence). The CDR3 sequence is CATRGTGRDGANVLTF. Here the CDR3 DNA reads TGTGCCACCAGGGGCACAGGCCGTGACGGGGCCAACGTCCTGACTTTC.

The chain employs TRBV12-5 and TRBJ2-5, with D perhaps being TRBD1 or TRBD2 (5 bases each). The CDR3 has 16 residues. Germline V gives CDR1 LGHNT, CDR2 FRNRAP. V dropped 1 base and J dropped 0 bases, with 12 bases sitting between them. The DNA of the CDR3 is TGTGCTAGTGGTTTGGATCCGGGACGGGACCAAGAGACCCAGTACTTC. Its translation: CASGLDPGRDQETQYF.

With respect to this clonotype: With a much larger clone just one base away, this may be a read error. V usage is TRBV15 and J usage is TRBJ2-7; D unclear. The J call could be wrong; TRBJ2-5 is a better fit for the DNA end. The CDR3 loop spans 15 amino acids. CDR1 is LNHNV, CDR2 YYDKDF, per germline (reference sequence). The CDR3 loop reads CAASPVLGHIETQYF. CDR3 coding DNA: TGTGCCGCCAGTCCCGTCTTAGGGCACATAGAGACCCAGTACTTC.

There are a few counts of this clonotype. The chain's CDR3 is CSAPSGGPLDEQYF. The CDR3 DNA reads as TGCAGTGCTCCTAGCGGGGGACCCCTGGACGAGCAGTACTTC. The V call is TRBV20-1, the J call TRBJ2-5; 10 bases line up with TRBD2. The last part of the DNA fits TRBJ2-7 better; the J call may be wrong. CDR1 DFQATT and CDR2 SNEGSKA come from the germline V gene (reference sequence). The CDR3 contains 14 residues.

The sample holds one count of this clonotype. The V and J genes are TRBV30 and TRBJ1-5; D unresolved. Trimming took 2 bases from V and 0 from J, leaving 5 bases between them. Germline V gene data show CDR1 as GTSNPN and CDR2 as SVGIG (reference sequence). The CDR3 spans 13 residues. DNA of the CDR3: TGTGCCTGGAGTTCCTCTAGCAATCAGCCCCAGCATTTT. As protein: CAWSSSSNQPQHF.

The V call is TRBV20-1, the J call TRBJ1-2, with 8 bases fitting TRBD1. This CDR3 has 16 amino acids. Germline V CDR1 and CDR2: DFQATT, SNEGSKA (reference sequence). The V and J ends lost 6 bases and 4 bases, in that order; junction bases with no gene match: 16. This chain's CDR3 is CSALKGTGPRSYGYTF. The DNA for the CDR3 is TGCAGTGCCCTGAAGGGGACAGGTCCCAGGTCCTATGGCTACACCTTC.

The table lists this clonotype with a few counts. This rearrangement joins TRBV29-1 to TRBJ1-4, with D perhaps matching TRBD1 (6 bases). Germline CDR1 is SQVTM and CDR2 is ANQGSEA. V was shortened by 7 bases and J by 7 bases, with 16 bases between the two germline ends. The CDR3 sequence is 13 residues long. The CDR3 nucleotides are TGCAGCGGATCTACAGGGCTCGGTGAAAAACTGTTTTTT. Its translation: CSGSTGLGEKLFF.

V is TRBV4-2 and J is TRBJ1-5; possible D gene TRBD1, 6 bases. This CDR3 has 16 residues. The germline V gene encodes CDR1 LGHNA and CDR2 YNFKEQ. V dropped 4 bases and J dropped 1 base, with 14 bases sitting between them. The CDR3 reads CASSPTGTKSNQPQHF. CDR3 nucleotides: TGTGCCAGCAGCCCTACCGGGACAAAGAGCAATCAGCCCCAGCATTTT.

This clonotype was counted a few times. The CDR3 loop is CAISRSGLANYGYTF. CDR3 nucleotides: TGTGCCATCAGCCGTTCGGGCCTAGCTAACTATGGCTACACCTTC. This chain uses TRBV10-3 with TRBJ1-2; D not certain. The germline gives CDR1 ENHRY, CDR2 SYGVKD. The CDR3 spans 15 residues. Trimming left V 6 bases short and J 0 bases short, with 14 bases between.

This chain connects TRBV5-1 to TRBJ2-7, with D perhaps given as TRBD1 or TRBD2 (5 bases each). Deletions cut 0 bases from V and 4 bases from J, with 11 bases between. Germline CDR1 and CDR2: SGHRS and YFSETQ. This CDR3 spans 14 amino acids. As DNA, the CDR3 is TGCGCCAGCAGCTTGGAGGGGACCGAATACGAGCAGTACTTC. This sequence encodes CASSLEGTEYEQYF.

The chain carries TRBV14 and TRBJ2-5; TRBD1 might be the D (6 bases). TRBJ2-7 matches the DNA end more closely, so the J call is doubtful. Germline CDR1 is SGHDN and CDR2 is FVKESK. This CDR3 region has 13 residues. The CDR3 spells CASSGTGFGEQYF. CDR3 bases: TGTGCCAGCAGCGGCACAGGGTTCGGCGAGCAGTACTTC.